The 17 T cell receptor beta chains below come from one sample, sequenced in a study of CD8 T cells in Susac syndrome. With random hexamers, 0.5 to 1 ug RNA was reverse transcribed. One entry per CDR3 protein, called by TCRdb with MiXCR from the immunoSEQ multiplex PCR reads. The sample gives under 110,000 distinct CDR3 sequences, 94% of which show up once; around 0.4% is in the top ten. Input material: CD8+ T cells from PBMCs. Source of these receptors: a human donor with Susac syndrome.

This rearrangement joins TRBV10-1 to TRBJ2-7; D remains ambiguous. The germline V gene has CDR1 WNHNN and CDR2 SYGVQD (reference sequence). CDR3 length: 15 residues. The V and J ends lost 3 bases and 5 bases respectively, with 17 bases between them. CDR3 nucleotides: TGCGCCAGCAGTGATACATATGGCTCCCTAGACGAGCAGTACTTC. It yields the protein CASSDTYGSLDEQYF.

This chain links TRBV5-1 with TRBJ2-1; 8 bases align to TRBD2. Germline V gene sequence: CDR1 SGHRS, CDR2 YFSETQ. The V segment lost 4 bases and the J segment 6 bases; nucleotides outside the gene matches: 6. The CDR3 has 14 residues. The CDR3 is CASSLRGGPNEQFF. CDR3 nucleotide sequence: TGCGCCAGCAGCCTCCGCGGGGGGCCCAATGAGCAGTTCTTC.

The V call is TRBV13, the J call TRBJ2-7, with D possibly TRBD2 on 5 matching bases. Trimming left V 4 bases short and J 2 bases short, with 9 bases between. This CDR3 spans 13 amino acids. Germline CDR1 PRHDT, CDR2 FYEKMQ (reference sequence). This CDR3 reads CASSSEGTYEQYF. In DNA form, the CDR3 reads TGTGCCAGCAGCTCCGAGGGAACCTACGAGCAGTACTTC.

This clonotype came up once. The rearrangement uses TRBV29-1 and TRBJ2-7; tentatively, D is TRBD1 (6 bases). V shed 6 bases and J shed 4 bases, with 16 bases lying between them. The germline CDR1 and CDR2 sequences are SQVTM and ANQGSEA. The CDR3 contains 13 residues. CDR3 residues: CSVSGEGGYEQYF. The CDR3 DNA reads TGCAGCGTCTCAGGGGAAGGGGGATACGAGCAGTACTTC.

The V and J genes are TRBV15 and TRBJ2-2; D is perhaps TRBD1 or TRBD2 (5 bases each). Germline CDR1 LNHNV, CDR2 YYDKDF (reference sequence). The CDR3 sequence is 16 residues long. V lost 0 bases and J lost 1, with 9 bases in between. In nucleotides, the CDR3 is TGTGCCACCAGCAGAGATTCGGGGCAGAACACCGGGGAGCTGTTTTTT. It specifies CATSRDSGQNTGELFF.

This chain uses TRBV7-8 with TRBJ2-5, with a tentative D call TRBD2 (6 bases). The CDR3 is made up of 13 amino acids. With 5 bases removed from V and 1 base from J, the gap between germline ends came to 8 bases. In germline, CDR1 is SGHVS, CDR2 FQNEAQ. CDR3 bases: TGTGCCAGCAGCCTTAGCGGCCAAGAGACCCAGTACTTC. It encodes CASSLSGQETQYF.

This chain connects TRBV20-1 to TRBJ2-5; TRBD1 might be the D (5 bases). V lost 1 base to trimming and J lost 4 bases, with 16 bases between them. Germline CDR1 and CDR2: DFQATT and SNEGSKA (reference sequence). CDR3 length: 15 amino acids. CDR3 in DNA: TGCAGTGCTAGAGTTAACACAGGAGTCACAGAGACCCAGTACTTC. Protein: CSARVNTGVTETQYF.

The chain carries TRBV29-1 and TRBJ1-2, with 9 bases fitting TRBD1. V shed 3 bases and J 4 bases; nucleotides not matched to a gene: 9. Per germline, CDR1 SQVTM and CDR2 ANQGSEA. The CDR3 runs to 15 residues. CDR3 protein: CSVEGQGSLAYGYTF. The CDR3, as DNA: TGCAGCGTTGAGGGACAGGGCTCCTTAGCCTATGGCTACACCTTC. The whole variable domain, remainder taken from reference TRBV29-1 and TRBJ1-2, is SAVISQKPSRDICQRGTSLTIQCQVDSQVTMMFWYRQQPGQSLTLIATANQGSEATYESGFVIDKFPISRPNLTFSTLTVSNMSPEDSSIYLCSVEGQGSLAYGYTFGSGTRLTVV.

This rearrangement joins TRBV19 to TRBJ2-1; no firm D call. The ends were cut back, 5 bases at V and 8 bases at J, with 7 bases in the middle. Germline CDR1 LNHDA, CDR2 SQIVND (reference sequence). The CDR3 loop spans 11 amino acids. This chain's CDR3 is CASSLVDEQFF. Here the CDR3 DNA reads TGTGCCAGTAGTCTGGTTGATGAGCAGTTCTTC.

The rearrangement links TRBV19 to TRBJ1-1; D is ambiguous. The CDR3 has 14 residues. Germline CDR1 LNHDA, CDR2 SQIVND (reference sequence). Trimming shortened V by 1 base and J by 4 bases, and 10 bases separated the two germline ends. The CDR3, as DNA: TGTGCCAGTAGTATAGGATCAGGTACCACTGAAGCTTTCTTT. Its translation: CASSIGSGTTEAFF.

The gene calls are TRBV27 and TRBJ2-7; D not certain. The CDR3 has 14 residues. Trimming removed 2 bases from V and 2 bases from J, with 10 bases in between. Germline values: CDR1 MNHEY, CDR2 SMNVEV (reference sequence). This CDR3 is CASSLTPTTYEQYF. Written as DNA, the CDR3 is TGTGCCAGCAGTTTAACCCCGACCACCTACGAGCAGTACTTC.

The rearrangement joins TRBV11-2 to TRBJ1-2, with D possibly matching TRBD1 (6 bases). The CDR3 is 15 amino acids. In germline, CDR1 is SGHAT, CDR2 FQNNGV. V gave up 0 bases and J gave up 4 bases, with 12 bases separating them. The CDR3 loop reads CASSLEAQGFYGYTF. The CDR3 coding sequence is TGTGCCAGCAGCTTAGAAGCACAGGGTTTCTATGGCTACACCTTC. Filled out from reference TRBV11-2 and TRBJ1-2, the complete variable domain reads EAGVAQSPRYKIIEKRQSVAFWCNPISGHATLYWYQQILGQGPKLLIQFQNNGVVDDSQLPKDRFSAERLKGVDSTLKIQPAKLEDSAVYLCASSLEAQGFYGYTFGSGTRLTVV.

The chain is built from TRBV10-2 and TRBJ2-3; D is undetermined. CDR3 length equals 14 residues. V lost 3 bases and J lost 0, with 7 bases in between. Per germline, CDR1 WSHSY and CDR2 SAAADI. This CDR3 is CASSDGYSTDTQYF. DNA of the CDR3: TGCGCCAGCAGTGACGGATATAGCACAGATACGCAGTATTTT.

This chain links TRBV7-8 with TRBJ2-7, with no clear D. The germline gives CDR1 SGHVS, CDR2 FQNEAQ. CDR3 length equals 10 residues. V dropped 5 bases and J dropped 6 bases, with 5 bases sitting between them. In nucleotides, the CDR3 is TGTGCCAGCAGCGGACGCGAGCAGTACTTC. Translated, it gives CASSGREQYF.

This sequence joins TRBV20-1 and TRBJ1-1; TRBD1 might be the D (6 bases). The CDR3 loop spans 11 amino acids. Germline V CDR1 and CDR2: DFQATT, SNEGSKA (reference sequence). CDR3 amino acids: CTAGGGNEAFF. CDR3 DNA sequence: TGCACCGCCGGGGGGGGCAATGAAGCTTTCTTT.

This rearrangement joins TRBV3-1 to TRBJ2-7, with D perhaps TRBD1 (7 bases). The CDR3 spans 14 residues. From germline, CDR1 is LGHDT and CDR2 YNNKEL (reference sequence). The V end was cut by 4 bases, the J end by 5 bases, with 15 bases between. The CDR3 nucleotides are TGTGCCAGCAGCCCCAGACAGGGAGGAGACGAGCAGTACTTC. This translates into CASSPRQGGDEQYF.

The J gene is TRBJ2-3, the V gene TRBV2, with D possibly being TRBD1 or TRBD2 (6 bases each). V lost 6 bases to trimming and J lost 4 bases, with 8 bases between them. The length of the CDR3 is 12 residues. The V gene's germline CDR1 is SNHLY and CDR2 FYNNEI. The chain's CDR3 is CASRGGPDTQYF. Here the CDR3 DNA reads TGTGCCAGCAGGGGGGGCCCAGATACGCAGTATTTT.